These 24 T cell receptor beta chains were sequenced from one sample in a study of PD-L1 blockade in urothelial cancer (dated by TCRdb to 2017 to 2019). According to the study, the label for this sample's time point signals: peripheral blood 6 weeks after treatment start. Libraries were built with the immunoSEQ multiplex PCR assay. What TCRdb holds here is the immuneACCESS table cut down to in-frame rearrangements. Part of the clones is not present; checked against another copy, under half of the missing clones reflect an unresolved V gene, and the others are unexplained. The sample includes tens of thousands of clones, with under 95% observed a single time. The ten top clones hold less than 9.5% of the sample. The input for sequencing was PBMCs, taken around atezolizumab (anti-PD-L1) treatment. Every receptor here comes from a man aged 70 or older with urothelial cancer.

CDR3 bases: TGTGCCAGCAGCACTCGCACAGATACGCAGTATTTT. Encoded protein: CASSTRTDTQYF. The rearrangement joins TRBV7-2 to TRBJ2-3; D call uncertain. CDR1 SGHTA and CDR2 FQGNSA come from the germline V gene. V lost 5 bases, J lost 1 base, and 4 bases lay in between. The CDR3 is 12 residues long.

CDR3 coding DNA: TGTGCCAGCAGCGAGGGAATCGGGACAGGGTACGGCTACACCTTC. Translation gives CASSEGIGTGYGYTF. J is TRBJ1-2 and V is TRBV9; 9 bases fit TRBD1. Looked up from germline, CDR1 is SGDLS and CDR2 is YYNGEE. This CDR3 region has 15 residues. Germline trimming cut 3 bases from V and 8 bases from J; bases unmatched to any gene: 11.

The V and J genes are TRBV5-1 and TRBJ1-1, with 7 nucleotides matching TRBD1. The CDR3 contains 15 residues. CDR1 is SGHRS and CDR2 is YFSETQ in the germline V gene. V shed 4 bases, J shed 1 base, and the junction held 7 bases outside the gene matches. CDR3 residues: CASSLGTVQNTEAFF. The CDR3 bases are TGCGCCAGCAGCCTAGGGACAGTGCAGAACACTGAAGCTTTCTTT.

J is TRBJ1-1 and V is TRBV18; D perhaps matches TRBD1 (5 bases). Germline CDR1 and CDR2: KGHSH and LQKENI. Between the trimmed V and J ends, which lost 2 bases and 0 bases, there was a span of 10 bases. The CDR3 contains 15 residues. The CDR3 nucleotides are TGTGCCAGCTCACCATCCGGGGGGGTGAACACTGAAGCTTTCTTT. The encoded protein is CASSPSGGVNTEAFF. The entire variable domain, with the rest obtained from reference TRBV18 and TRBJ1-1, is as follows: NAGVMQNPRHLVRRRGQEARLRCSPMKGHSHVYWYRQLPEEGLKFMVYLQKENIIDESGMPKERFSAEFPKEGPSILRIQQVVRGDSAAYFCASSPSGGVNTEAFFGQGTRLTVV.

This clone appeared once. Compared with germline, one end of the junction differs, possibly owing to a read error. CDR3 protein: CASSATSGRAETQHF. CDR3 in DNA: TGTGCCAGCAGCGCGACTAGCGGGAGGGCCGAGACCCAGCACTTC. This chain connects TRBV5-6 to TRBJ2-5; TRBD2 agrees at 14 bases. Per the germline V gene, CDR1 is SGHDT and CDR2 is YYEEEE. The CDR3 has 15 amino acids.

The chain carries TRBV21-1 and TRBJ1-1; no check of the table's D call, TRBD1, against the DNA was made. TRBV21-1 is annotated as a pseudogene. The length of the CDR3 is 13 residues. CDR3 in amino acids: CASSADRDTEAFF. The CDR3 DNA reads as TGTGCCAGCAGCGCGGACAGGGACACTGAAGCTTTCTTT.

This chain links TRBV2 with TRBJ2-7, with D possibly TRBD2 on 5 matching bases. CDR3 length: 15 amino acids. The germline V gene has CDR1 SNHLY and CDR2 FYNNEI. V was pared by 7 bases and J by 1 base, with 17 bases between. In DNA, the CDR3 is TGTGCCAGCAAGGAGAGACTCCCGGGATCCTACGAGCAGTACTTC. Translated, it gives CASKERLPGSYEQYF.

The V and J genes are TRBV10-3 and TRBJ2-1; 10 bases are shared with TRBD2. This CDR3 is built from 19 residues. Germline V gene sequence: CDR1 ENHRY, CDR2 SYGVKD. After removal of 7 bases from V and 1 base from J, the junction contained 16 bases not matched to a gene. CDR3 amino acids: CAINGASGSPAASYNEQFF. DNA for the CDR3: TGTGCCATCAATGGTGCTAGCGGGAGCCCAGCAGCGTCCTACAATGAGCAGTTCTTC.

The rearrangement joins TRBV19 to TRBJ2-3; D gene ambiguous. Trimming pared 5 bases from V and 4 bases from J, leaving 10 bases between. The CDR3 runs 13 residues. CDR1 LNHDA and CDR2 SQIVND come from the germline V gene (reference sequence). CDR3 amino acids: CASSFTTSDTQYF. CDR3 DNA sequence: TGTGCCAGTAGTTTCACCACTTCAGATACGCAGTATTTT.

The chain joins TRBV6-6 to TRBJ2-3; 10 bases agree with TRBD2. CDR1 and CDR2 (germline): MNHNY, SVGAGI (reference sequence). Trimming cost V 8 bases and J 4 bases; bases outside gene matches: 6. The length of the CDR3 is 14 residues. DNA of the CDR3: TGTGCCAGCCTAGCGGGAGCTAGGTCAGATACGCAGTATTTT. This encodes CASLAGARSDTQYF.

The chain uses TRBV5-1 and TRBJ2-7, with D possibly matching TRBD1 (6 bases). This CDR3 has 16 residues. Per the germline V gene, CDR1 is SGHRS and CDR2 is YFSETQ. The ends were cut back, 4 bases at V and 2 bases at J, with 19 bases in the middle. The CDR3 nucleotides read TGCGCCAGCAGCCCCGTAAACAGGGATCCCCCCTACGAGCAGTACTTC. Translation: CASSPVNRDPPYEQYF.

This clone has only a few counts. CDR3 nucleotide sequence: TGTGCCAGCAGTGCGGAACAGGGGCGGGTTAACTATGGCTACACCTTC. This codes for CASSAEQGRVNYGYTF. This chain uses TRBV6-1 with TRBJ1-2; 7 bases fit TRBD1. The CDR3 runs 16 residues. The germline gives CDR1 MNHNS, CDR2 SASEGT. V lost 4 bases, J lost 1 base, and 9 bases stayed unmatched.

This clone was found a few times. V usage is TRBV19 and J usage is TRBJ2-1; TRBD2 agrees at 8 bases. This CDR3 has 12 amino acids. Germline CDR1 is LNHDA and CDR2 is SQIVND (reference sequence). Trimming at V came to 5 bases and at J to 16 bases, leaving 10 bases not matched to a gene. For the CDR3, the DNA is TGTGCCAGTAGTTCGGGACTAGGAGTCAGTTTCTTC. Amino acid sequence: CASSSGLGVSFF.

This chain connects TRBV7-6 to TRBJ2-2, with unresolved D. The germline V gene encodes CDR1 SGHVS and CDR2 FNYEAQ. The V end lost 5 bases, the J end lost 0 bases, and 10 bases lay between the germline ends. The CDR3 runs to 15 residues. CDR3 sequence reads: CASSPLLANTGELFF. As DNA, the CDR3 is TGTGCCAGCAGCCCCCTCCTAGCGAACACCGGGGAGCTGTTTTTT.

The chain has TRBV13 and TRBJ2-7; 11 bases line up with TRBD2. Germline loops: CDR1 PRHDT, CDR2 FYEKMQ (reference sequence). V lost 0 bases to trimming and J lost 2 bases; unmatched junction nucleotides: 12. The CDR3 length is 19 residues. CDR3 amino acids: CASSLGLAGGSPLPYEQYF. The CDR3 DNA follows: TGTGCCAGCAGCTTAGGCCTAGCGGGAGGATCCCCCCTCCCCTACGAGCAGTACTTC.

The chain employs TRBV9 and TRBJ2-1; 10 bases are shared with TRBD2. The V segment lost 0 bases and the J segment 9 bases; nucleotides outside the gene matches: 6. This CDR3 region has 15 residues. CDR1 is SGDLS, CDR2 YYNGEE, per germline. This chain's CDR3 is CASSVGPSGSSEQFF. CDR3 DNA: TGTGCCAGCAGCGTAGGCCCTAGCGGGAGTAGTGAGCAGTTCTTC.

The rearrangement joins TRBV10-3 to TRBJ1-1; D gene unclear. Germline values: CDR1 ENHRY, CDR2 SYGVKD. The CDR3 is made up of 16 amino acids. Between the trimmed V and J ends, which lost 0 bases and 0 bases, there was a span of 11 bases. CDR3 region: CAISESRERMNTEAFF. CDR3 bases: TGTGCCATCAGTGAGTCGAGGGAGAGGATGAACACTGAAGCTTTCTTT.

V gene TRBV19 combines with J gene TRBJ1-5, with 7 nucleotides matching TRBD1. V lost 3 bases, J lost 5 bases, and 10 bases stayed unmatched. CDR3 length equals 16 residues. Germline assignment: CDR1 LNHDA and CDR2 SQIVND (reference sequence). This CDR3 is CASSIRQGMGYQPQHF. Written as DNA, the CDR3 is TGTGCCAGTAGTATCCGACAGGGCATGGGGTATCAGCCCCAGCATTTT.

The genes are TRBV28 and TRBJ1-2; D is uncertain. V lost 6 bases, J lost 7 bases, and 21 bases lay in between. The germline CDR1 and CDR2 sequences are MDHEN and SYDVKM. The CDR3 is made up of 15 amino acids. The CDR3 nucleotides are TGTGCCAGCAGAAGCCACTCGCCCGGGCGGGGTGGCTACACCTTC. This sequence encodes CASRSHSPGRGGYTF.

The chain is built from TRBV28 and TRBJ2-1, with a weak D call TRBD1 (6 bases). Germline CDR1 MDHEN, CDR2 SYDVKM. CDR3 length: 15 residues. V dropped 2 bases and J dropped 5 bases, with 13 bases sitting between them. CDR3 in DNA: TGTGCCAGCAGTTTACCCTGGGGGACAAACAATGAGCAGTTCTTC. Its translation is CASSLPWGTNNEQFF.

The chain joins TRBV7-2 to TRBJ2-5, with 12 bases aligning to TRBD2. The CDR3 is made up of 18 amino acids. The germline V gene has CDR1 SGHTA and CDR2 FQGNSA. The J segment lost 3 bases and the V segment lost 4 bases, leaving 12 bases of the junction unmatched. CDR3 in DNA: TGTGCCAGCAGCTCCAGACTAGCGGGAGAAAGGGGTAAAGAGACCCAGTACTTC. Its translation: CASSSRLAGERGKETQYF.

V is TRBV28 and J is TRBJ2-5; TRBD1 matches 7 bases. With V trimmed by 2 bases and J by 2 bases, 8 bases remained unmatched. Germline CDR1 is MDHEN and CDR2 is SYDVKM. The CDR3 sequence is 16 residues long. The chain's CDR3 is CASSLMLPGQQETQYF. In DNA form, the CDR3 reads TGTGCCAGCAGTTTAATGCTGCCGGGACAGCAAGAGACCCAGTACTTC.

This clone was seen only once. The J gene is TRBJ2-3, the V gene TRBV5-1; 11 bases match TRBD2. Germline V lookup: CDR1 SGHRS, CDR2 YFSETQ. The CDR3 sequence is 13 residues long. V was pared by 7 bases and J by 7 bases, with 5 bases of the junction left unmatched. CDR3 nucleotide sequence: TGCGCCAGCTCTAGCGGGGGGATAAATACGCAGTATTTT. Its protein is CASSSGGINTQYF.

The chain combines TRBV2 with TRBJ1-3; D is unresolved. Germline-derived CDR1 and CDR2 are SNHLY and FYNNEI. The ends were cut back, 5 bases at V and 0 bases at J, with 5 bases in the middle. CDR3 size: 13 residues. CDR3 in amino acids: CASSWSSGNTIYF. The DNA of the CDR3 is TGTGCCAGCAGTTGGAGCTCTGGAAACACCATATATTTT.